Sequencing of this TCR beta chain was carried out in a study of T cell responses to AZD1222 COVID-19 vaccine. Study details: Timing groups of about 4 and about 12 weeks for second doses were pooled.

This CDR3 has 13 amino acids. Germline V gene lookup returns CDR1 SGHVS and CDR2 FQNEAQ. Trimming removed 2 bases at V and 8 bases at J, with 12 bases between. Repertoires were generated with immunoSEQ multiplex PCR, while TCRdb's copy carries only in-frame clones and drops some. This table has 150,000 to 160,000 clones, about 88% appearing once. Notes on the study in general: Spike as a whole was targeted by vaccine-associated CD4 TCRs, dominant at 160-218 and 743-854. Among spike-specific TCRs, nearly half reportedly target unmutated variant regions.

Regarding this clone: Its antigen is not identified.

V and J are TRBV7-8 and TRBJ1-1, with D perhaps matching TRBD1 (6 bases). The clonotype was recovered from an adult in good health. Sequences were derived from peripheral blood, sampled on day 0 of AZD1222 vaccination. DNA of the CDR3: TGTGCCAGCAGCTTACGGCCTGGACAGGAAGCTTTCTTT. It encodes CASSLRPGQEAFF.